Sequencing of this T cell receptor beta chain was carried out in a study of cytomegalovirus exposure and HLA in healthy donors. A remark on this clone: What it binds is unknown.

The CDR3 contains 16 residues. Germline CDR1 is SGHNT and CDR2 is YYREEE (reference sequence). Trimming at V came to 1 base and at J to 2 bases, leaving 8 bases not matched to a gene. 13 Jbeta primers and 60 Vbeta primers were used for the PCR. The data were produced by immunoSEQ multiplex PCR, yet TCRdb's version contains in-frame clones alone and is incomplete. The sample yields more than 150,000 clones, 80% seen once. Study conclusions and caveats: A later analysis, which compared TCR beta chains of equal frequency, found the HLA-associated ones more clonally expanded. Reports described diagnosis of cytomegalovirus status by the classifier as highly specific and sensitive. Cytomegalovirus-associated status was assigned to about 180 TCR beta chains. Most CMV-associated TCR beta chains were later found to appear HLA-restricted.

This TCR was recovered from a girl aged 5 to 17 in good health and CMV-seropositive. Sequences were obtained from PBMCs. V gene TRBV5-4 combines with J gene TRBJ2-7; TRBD2 agrees at 8 bases. The CDR3 here is CASSLHATSAPYEQYF. The CDR3 coding sequence is TGTGCCAGCAGCTTGCATGCGACTAGCGCACCCTACGAGCAGTACTTC.